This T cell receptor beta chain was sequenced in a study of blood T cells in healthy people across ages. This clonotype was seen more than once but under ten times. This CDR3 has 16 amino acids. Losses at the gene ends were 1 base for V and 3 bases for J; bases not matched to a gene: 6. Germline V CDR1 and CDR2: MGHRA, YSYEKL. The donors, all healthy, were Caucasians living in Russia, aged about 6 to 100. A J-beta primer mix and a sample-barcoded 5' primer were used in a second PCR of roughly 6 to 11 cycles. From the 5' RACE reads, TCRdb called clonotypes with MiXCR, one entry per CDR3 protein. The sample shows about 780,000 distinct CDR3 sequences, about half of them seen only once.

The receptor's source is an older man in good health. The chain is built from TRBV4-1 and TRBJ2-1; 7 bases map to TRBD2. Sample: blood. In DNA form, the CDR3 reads TGCGCCAGCAGCCAAGCCCCGGCGGGAGTCTACAATGAGCAGTTCTTC. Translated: CASSQAPAGVYNEQFF.